One T cell receptor (beta chain) is described in this entry. Authors' analysis steps: By means of reference gene primer amplification, nucleated cell counts were estimated. Here immunoSEQ multiplex PCR was the method, and the copy in TCRdb shows in-frame clones only, minus some. Clone size and the V and J calls come from that table; the DNA yielded D and trimming. The data show about 160,000 clones, 82% seen once. The data originate from a study of blood T cell repertoires in COVID-19. Study summary: The United States, Italy and Spain supplied acute and convalescent COVID-19 samples. The cDNA or gDNA used as material had been derived from T cells, B-cell-depleted T cells, or PBMCs.

V was clipped by 4 bases and J by 4 bases; unmatched bases: 11. CDR3 length equals 16 residues. The germline V gene has CDR1 MGHRA and CDR2 YSYEKL. The chain combines TRBV4-1 with TRBJ1-1, with 8 bases identical to TRBD1. The sequence was obtained from a woman aged 80 or older with active or convalescent COVID-19. Source material: peripheral blood. CDR3 loop: CASSPDRGGEGTEAFF. CDR3 bases: TGCGCCAGCAGCCCAGACAGGGGCGGCGAAGGCACTGAAGCTTTCTTT.